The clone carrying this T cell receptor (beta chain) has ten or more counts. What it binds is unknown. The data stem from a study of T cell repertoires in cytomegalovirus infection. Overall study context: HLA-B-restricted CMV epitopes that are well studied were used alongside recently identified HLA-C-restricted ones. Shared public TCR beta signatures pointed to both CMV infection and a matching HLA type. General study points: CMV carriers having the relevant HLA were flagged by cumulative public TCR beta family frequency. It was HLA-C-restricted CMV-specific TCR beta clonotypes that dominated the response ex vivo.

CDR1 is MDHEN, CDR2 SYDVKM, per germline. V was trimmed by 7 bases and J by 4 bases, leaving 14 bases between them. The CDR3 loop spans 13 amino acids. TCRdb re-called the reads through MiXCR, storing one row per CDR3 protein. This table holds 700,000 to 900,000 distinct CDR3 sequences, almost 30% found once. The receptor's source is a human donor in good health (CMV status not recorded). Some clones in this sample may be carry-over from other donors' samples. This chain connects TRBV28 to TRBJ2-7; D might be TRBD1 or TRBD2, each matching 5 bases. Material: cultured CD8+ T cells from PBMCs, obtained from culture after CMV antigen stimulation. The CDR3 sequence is CASKGREKYEQYF. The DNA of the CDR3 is TGTGCCAGCAAGGGCAGGGAGAAATACGAGCAGTACTTC.